These 23 T cell receptor beta chains share one sample of origin, sequenced in a study of tumor-infiltrating lymphocytes in primary liver carcinoma (dated by TCRdb to 2016 to 2017). TCRdb shows the sequencer as Illumina HiSeq 2500. Starting from roughly 540 ng total RNA, TCRbeta-specific cDNA was produced by reverse transcription with a constant-region primer and ProtoScript II reverse transcriptase. Three nested multiplex PCR rounds, following a slightly modified ARM-PCR procedure, were used to build the TCRbeta libraries. The first two PCR rounds used multiplex TRBV1-TRBV30 forward primers with a Cbeta reverse primer, each for 10 cycles. TCRdb's own reprocessing of the public reads used fastp at Q25 and MiXCR and kept productive beta chains. Rows with one shared CDR3 protein collapse into an entry with the most common genes and DNA. The sample includes more than 45,000 distinct CDR3 sequences, with 60% to 75% observed a single time. 25% to 30% of the sample is in the top ten clones.

Total RNA and DNA were co-extracted without cell sorting from approximately 20-30 mg of bulk tissue using the AllPrep DNA/RNA mini kit. What was sequenced was liver tumor tissue from sampling region 3. Reading the label with the study, this specimen's cell subset or site is: tumor region T3, left-lateral pole. Receptors originate from a middle-aged man with primary liver carcinoma and hepatitis B virus infection.

In its sample, this clonotype was seen a few times. This chain uses TRBV11-2 with TRBJ1-2; 7 bases are a match to TRBD1. V was pared by 4 bases and J by 4 bases, with 6 bases of the junction left unmatched. Per the germline V gene, CDR1 is SGHAT and CDR2 is FQNNGV. CDR3 length: 14 residues. The CDR3 bases are TGTGCCAGCAGCTCAGCCGACAGGGTCTATGGCTACACCTTC. Translating gives CASSSADRVYGYTF.

The chain carries TRBV28 and TRBJ2-7, with D unclear. Trimming left V 2 bases short and J 2 bases short, with 10 bases between. CDR1 is MDHEN, CDR2 SYDVKM, per germline. The CDR3 loop spans 14 amino acids. CDR3 nucleotide sequence: TGTGCCAGCAGTTTAGCCAGGAGCCCCTACGAGCAGTACTTC. Translated: CASSLARSPYEQYF.

Turning to this clonotype: The CDR3 does not end in the conserved phenylalanine or tryptophan, so this is likely a read error. The V and J genes are TRBV7-9 and TRBJ1-5; D is ambiguous. The CDR3 consists of 12 residues. The V gene lost 5 bases and the J gene lost 0 bases, with 2 bases spanning the gap. Looked up from germline, CDR1 is SEHNR and CDR2 is FQNEAQ (reference sequence). The chain's CDR3 is CASSHSNQPQHS. The CDR3 DNA sequence: TGTGCCAGCAGCCATAGCAATCAGCCCCAGCATTCT.

A remark on this clonotype: A junction end diverges from the germline sequence, so it may reflect a read error. This sequence joins TRBV6-6 and TRBJ2-3; no firm D call. CDR3 length: 14 amino acids. The germline gives CDR1 MNHNY, CDR2 SVGAGI (reference sequence). CDR3 region: CASGPAYLTDAQYF. DNA of the CDR3: TGTGCCAGCGGTCCTGCCTACCTCACAGATGCGCAGTATTTT.

This clonotype has more than one count but fewer than ten. The chain combines TRBV5-1 with TRBJ2-2, with a weak D call TRBD1 (6 bases). The CDR3 has 16 residues. Trimming shortened V by 4 bases and J by 6 bases, and 19 bases separated the two germline ends. Germline CDR1 is SGHRS and CDR2 is YFSETQ. The CDR3 here is CASSMTGWEYPGELFF. The DNA of the CDR3 is TGCGCCAGCAGCATGACAGGTTGGGAGTACCCCGGGGAGCTGTTTTTT.

In this sample, this clonotype turned up many times. V is TRBV6-1 and J is TRBJ2-5; a weak D match, TRBD2 (6 bases). Germline CDR1 is MNHNS and CDR2 is SASEGT. The CDR3 is made up of 17 amino acids. V lost 6 bases and J lost 1, with 21 bases in between. Written as DNA, the CDR3 is TGTGCCAGCAGCGCTAGCACGGGGGTAAACCGCCAAGAGACCCAGTACTTC. Its protein product is CASSASTGVNRQETQYF.

This clonotype was seen just once. A junction end diverges from the germline sequence, so it may reflect a read error. CDR3 region: CASGRMGGQGFGTEAFF. Written as DNA, the CDR3 is TGTGCCAGCGGCCGAATGGGGGGACAGGGGTTCGGTACTGAAGCCTTCTTT. This chain connects TRBV11-2 to TRBJ1-1; 10 positions match TRBD1. There are 17 residues in the CDR3. Germline lookup yields CDR1 SGHAT and CDR2 FQNNGV. Drawing the rest from reference TRBV11-2 and TRBJ1-1, the complete variable domain is EAGVAQSPRYKIIEKRQSVAFWCNPISGHATLYWYQQILGQGPKLLIQFQNNGVVDDSQLPKDRFSAERLKGVDSTLKIQPAKLEDSAVYLCASGRMGGQGFGTEAFFGQGTRLTVV.

Notes on this clonotype: At one end, the junction sequence differs from germline, possibly due to a read error. CDR3 in DNA: TGTACCAGCAGTTACCGAGTAGAGTATAACAATCAGCCCCAGCATTTC. This encodes CTSSYRVEYNNQPQHF. The chain combines TRBV6-6 with TRBJ1-5; D gene uncertain. Germline CDR1 reads MNHNY; CDR2 reads SVGAGI (reference sequence). CDR3 length equals 16 residues.

A remark on this clonotype: An end of the junction differs from the germline gene, which may be a read error. CDR3 sequence (DNA): TGTACCAGAAGTCCTTGGACAGGGATGAAAGCTGGGGCCAACGTCCTGACTTTC. Protein product: CTRSPWTGMKAGANVLTF. The rearrangement links TRBV6-5 to TRBJ2-6, with 8 bases identical to TRBD1. Germline values: CDR1 MNHEY, CDR2 SVGAGI. The CDR3 extends over 18 amino acids.

The chain recombines TRBV10-3 with TRBJ2-3; 7 bases match TRBD1. The CDR3 loop spans 13 amino acids. CDR1 is ENHRY, CDR2 SYGVKD, per germline. The CDR3 nucleotides read TGTGTCATTCTGATTAACAGGGGAGATACGCAGTATTTT. The encoded protein is CVILINRGDTQYF.

The rearrangement uses TRBV11-2 and TRBJ2-5, with D perhaps TRBD2 (6 bases). The CDR3 runs to 15 residues. Germline V gene sequence: CDR1 SGHAT, CDR2 FQNNGV. V shed 5 bases and J shed 0 bases, with 13 bases lying between them. Here the CDR3 DNA reads TGTGCCAGCAGCCCGGCCGGAGGGGACCAAGAGACCCAGTACTTC. Residues: CASSPAGGDQETQYF.

A word on this clonotype: As the CDR3 is not closed by the conserved phenylalanine or tryptophan, this likely results from a read error. Because the CDR3's place on the DNA is in doubt, the DNA is left out and the CDR3 is given as listed by TCRdb. The chain uses TRBV11-2 and TRBJ2-1. The V gene's germline CDR1 is SGHAT and CDR2 FQNNGV. The CDR3 has 12 residues if both end residues are counted. The chain's CDR3 is CASSPEYYEQFL.

This clonotype was counted once. An end of the junction does not agree with germline; a read error may underlie this. V gene TRBV29-1 combines with J gene TRBJ1-2; 8 bases line up with TRBD1. Per the germline V gene, CDR1 is SQVTM and CDR2 is ANQGSEA. CDR3 length equals 12 residues. The CDR3, as DNA: TGCAGCGCTTCGGACAGGGCCGTTGGCTGCACCTTC. Protein product: CSASDRAVGCTF. Based on the CDR3 plus reference TRBV29-1 and TRBJ1-2, the full variable domain is SAVISQKPSRDICQRGTSLTIQCQVDSQVTMMFWYRQQPGQSLTLIATANQGSEATYESGFVIDKFPISRPNLTFSTLTVSNMSPEDSSIYLCSASDRAVGCTFGSGTRLTVV.

Comment on this clonotype: Germline is not matched at one junction end, which may reflect a read error. J is TRBJ2-1 and V is TRBV7-9; TRBD2 agrees at 8 bases. CDR1 is SEHNR, CDR2 FQNEAQ, per germline (reference sequence). CDR3 size: 15 residues. The CDR3 loop is CASSLGGGDYNEQFF. CDR3 sequence (DNA): TGTGCTAGCAGCCTCGGGGGGGGAGACTACAATGAGCAGTTCTTC.

The gene calls are TRBV29-1 and TRBJ1-4, with D uncertain. Trimming shortened V by 1 base and J by 4 bases, and 10 bases separated the two germline ends. Germline CDR1 SQVTM, CDR2 ANQGSEA. This CDR3 is built from 14 residues. DNA of the CDR3: TGCAGCGTTGAAGGCTCAGGAGGTAATGAAAAACTGTTTTTT. Translated, it gives CSVEGSGGNEKLFF.

In its sample, this clonotype was seen many times. This CDR3 reads CAIGTGPNYGYTF. The CDR3 region has the DNA TGTGCCATCGGAACAGGCCCTAACTATGGCTACACCTTC. The J gene is TRBJ1-2, the V gene TRBV10-3; tentative D call: TRBD1 (5 bases). Germline V lookup: CDR1 ENHRY, CDR2 SYGVKD. The CDR3 has 13 amino acids. Deletions cut 8 bases from V and 0 bases from J, with 10 bases between.

In regard to this clonotype: A much larger clonotype is one base distant, so this may be a read error. The V and J genes are TRBV4-1 and TRBJ2-7; 9 positions match TRBD2. The CDR3 sequence is 13 residues long. Germline V lookup: CDR1 MGHRA, CDR2 YSYEKL. The CDR3 sequence: CAISRLAAYEQYF. In DNA, the CDR3 is TGCGCCATCAGCCGACTAGCGGCCTACGAGCAGTACTTC.

A single count supports this clonotype. Lacking the conserved final phenylalanine or tryptophan, this CDR3 likely reflects a read error. The chain links TRBV29-1 to TRBJ2-3, with D maybe TRBD1 (6 bases). The length of the CDR3 is 14 residues. V shed 6 bases and J shed 2 bases, with 15 bases lying between them. Germline V gene data show CDR1 as SQVTM and CDR2 as ANQGSEA. The CDR3, as DNA: TGCAGCGTCGCCCCAGGACAGCTCACAGATACGCAGTATTCT. Amino acids: CSVAPGQLTDTQYS.

On this clonotype itself: This may come from a read error, since a much larger clone is one base off. The rearrangement uses TRBV7-9 and TRBJ2-1; 10 nucleotides match TRBD2. The length of the CDR3 is 17 residues. Germline V gene lookup returns CDR1 SEHNR and CDR2 FQNEAQ (reference sequence). This chain's CDR3 is CASSWDFAAGGKNEQSF. Written as DNA, the CDR3 is TGTGCCAGCAGCTGGGACTTTGCAGCGGGAGGGAAGAATGAGCAGTCCTTC. Based on the CDR3 plus reference TRBV7-9 and TRBJ2-1, the full variable domain is DTGVSQNPRHKITKRGQNVTFRCDPISEHNRLYWYRQTLGQGPEFLTYFQNEAQLEKSRLLSDRFSAERPKGSFSTLEIQRTEQGDSAMYLCASSWDFAAGGKNEQSFGPGTRLTVL.

Concerning this clonotype: At one of its ends the junction is not consistent with the germline gene, which may arise from a read error. The chain carries TRBV11-1 and TRBJ2-1; a weak D match, TRBD2 (7 bases). Germline-derived CDR1 and CDR2 are SGHAT and FQDESV (reference sequence). The CDR3 contains 15 residues. CDR3 residues: CARSPRGGGYNEQLF. The CDR3 nucleotides read TGTGCCCGTAGCCCAAGGGGGGGAGGCTACAATGAGCAGTTATTC.

The sample holds one count of this clonotype. One end of the junction varies from germline; a read error may be responsible. The chain combines TRBV11-2 with TRBJ2-5; D gene unclear. The length of the CDR3 is 17 residues. The V gene's germline CDR1 is SGHAT and CDR2 FQNNGV. The CDR3 protein is CASSLDQHDLGLETQYF. The CDR3 region has the DNA TGTGCCAGCAGCTTAGATCAACATGACCTGGGTCTAGAGACTCAGTACTTC.

To note about this clonotype: Sequence at one end of the junction differs from germline and may be a read error. The CDR3 DNA reads as TGTGCCAGCAGCCCGTGGGGAAGGCTCGGGTACAATGAGCATTTCTTC. Translating it yields CASSPWGRLGYNEHFF. The chain links TRBV6-5 to TRBJ2-1; the D is unclear. Per the germline V gene, CDR1 is MNHEY and CDR2 is SVGAGI. CDR3 length: 16 residues.

This clonotype was detected many times. The chain uses TRBV28 and TRBJ2-3, with TRBD1 as a possible D gene (6 bases). Trimming cost V 7 bases and J 3 bases, with 17 bases left between them. The germline CDR1 and CDR2 sequences are MDHEN and SYDVKM. The CDR3 is 15 amino acids. The CDR3 loop is CASIPDSSSTDTQYF. For the CDR3, the DNA is TGTGCCAGCATCCCGGACAGCTCTTCGACAGATACGCAGTATTTT.